Shown below are 9 T cell receptor beta chains from a single sample sequenced in a study of blood T cell repertoires in COVID-19 (dated by TCRdb to 2018 to 2020). Library prep was done by the immunoSEQ multiplex PCR assay. The clones in this table, taken by TCRdb from immuneACCESS, are in-frame only. Not every clone is retained; where verified, under half of the shortfall comes from an unresolved V gene, and the cause of the rest is unknown. Within this sample are about 160,000 clones, with 85% of them counted one time only. 3% to 4% of the sample rests with the top ten. The sample comprised peripheral blood. Receptors were obtained from a human donor with acute or convalescent COVID-19. The donor label of this sample is uncertain.

In nucleotides, the CDR3 is TGTGCCAGCTCACCGGGGGACAGGGGGCATCAGCCCCAGCATTTT. This sequence encodes CASSPGDRGHQPQHF. This sequence joins TRBV18 and TRBJ1-5; 12 bases are a match to TRBD1. V was pared by 3 bases and J by 5 bases, with 2 bases of the junction left unmatched. CDR1 and CDR2 from the germline V gene are KGHSH and LQKENI. There are 15 residues in the CDR3.

This chain connects TRBV7-2 to TRBJ2-2; 13 bases are shared with TRBD2. The CDR3 runs to 15 residues. The germline V gene encodes CDR1 SGHTA and CDR2 FQGNSA. V was pared by 6 bases and J by 5 bases, with 3 bases of the junction left unmatched. The CDR3 loop is CASSRTSGGTGELFF. DNA of the CDR3: TGTGCCAGCAGTAGGACTAGCGGGGGTACCGGGGAGCTGTTTTTT.

This chain links TRBV14 with TRBJ2-7; 7 bases are shared with TRBD2. The CDR3 extends over 16 amino acids. V trimming: 4 bases; J trimming: 0 bases; junction bases outside the gene matches: 9. Germline V CDR1 and CDR2: SGHDN, FVKESK. The CDR3 protein is CASSPQLAVRSYEQYF. As DNA, the CDR3 is TGTGCCAGCAGCCCCCAGCTAGCGGTACGCTCCTACGAGCAGTACTTC.

This clone turned up a few times. The genes are TRBV27 and TRBJ2-4; D possibly corresponds to TRBD1 (6 bases). V was cut by 0 bases and J by 5 bases, with 11 bases left in between. Germline CDR1 MNHEY, CDR2 SMNVEV (reference sequence). The CDR3 length is 15 residues. This CDR3 is CASSLSWTVENIQYF. The DNA of the CDR3 is TGTGCCAGCAGTTTATCGTGGACAGTCGAAAACATTCAGTACTTC.

This chain links TRBV10-3 with TRBJ1-2; a possible D gene is TRBD1 (6 bases). Trimming stripped 6 bases from V and 2 bases from J, with 10 bases between. The CDR3 is 13 amino acids. Germline V gives CDR1 ENHRY, CDR2 SYGVKD. The CDR3 bases are TGTGCCATCAGCCCCGGACAGAACTATGGCTACACCTTC. It yields the protein CAISPGQNYGYTF.

Only one count was recorded for this clone. The chain couples TRBV29-1 to TRBJ2-7, with D perhaps matching TRBD1 (6 bases). The germline V and J ends were trimmed by 5 bases and 2 bases, with 13 bases remaining between them. Germline V gene lookup returns CDR1 SQVTM and CDR2 ANQGSEA. CDR3 size: 13 residues. CDR3 loop: CSVSGASPYEQYF. CDR3 bases: TGCAGCGTTTCAGGGGCATCTCCCTACGAGCAGTACTTC.

The CDR3 is CASSLVGANYGYTF. CDR3 DNA: TGTGCCAGCAGCTTGGTAGGGGCTAACTATGGCTACACCTTC. The V gene is TRBV5-8, the J gene TRBJ1-2; weak D call: TRBD1 (5 bases). Trimming shortened V by 0 bases and J by 0 bases, and 6 bases separated the two germline ends. The germline V gene has CDR1 SGHTS and CDR2 YDEGEE. This CDR3 contains 14 residues. Filled out from reference TRBV5-8 and TRBJ1-2, the complete variable domain reads EAGVTQSPTHLIKTRGQQATLRCSPISGHTSVYWYQQALGLGLQFLLWYDEGEERNRGNFPPRFSGRQFPNYSSELNVNALELEDSALYLCASSLVGANYGYTFGSGTRLTVV.

This chain uses TRBV7-3 with TRBJ2-3, with a weak D call TRBD2 (6 bases). CDR1 is SGHTA, CDR2 FQGTGA, per germline. There are 16 residues in the CDR3. With 4 bases removed from V and 8 bases from J, the gap between germline ends came to 22 bases. The CDR3 bases are TGTGCCAGCAGCTCCATGACTGGGGCGCGCGGGACTACGCAGTATTTT. Protein product: CASSSMTGARGTTQYF.

This clone was seen just once. The chain joins TRBV19 to TRBJ2-7; 7 nucleotides align to TRBD1. Germline loops: CDR1 LNHDA, CDR2 SQIVND (reference sequence). V lost 5 bases to trimming and J lost 3 bases; unmatched junction nucleotides: 10. This CDR3 is built from 15 residues. The CDR3 reads CASSQSDRVFYEQYF. The CDR3 DNA is TGTGCCAGTAGTCAAAGCGACAGGGTTTTCTACGAGCAGTACTTC.